The text below deals with one T cell receptor (beta chain). Its antigen is still unknown. The data are from a study of early stage breast cancer tumors. Study at large: Around 10-fold was the mean read coverage per sample. Study conclusions and caveats: Unsorted bulk genomic DNA sequencing lacked pairing and functional marker data. Tumor and normal breast were distinguished via blood comparison in about 90% of the 16 patients.

Each tumor contributed about 18-55 mg of diced tissue. Profiling relied on immunoSEQ multiplex PCR, and the TCRdb table lists in-frame clones only, not all of them. The sample includes around 25,000 clones, less than 75% of them seen just once. Looked up from germline, CDR1 is SQVTM and CDR2 is ANQGSEA. The CDR3 runs to 16 residues. V lost 0 bases, J lost 5 bases, and 4 bases stayed unmatched. The clonotype was recovered from a person in their sixties or seventies with breast cancer. The rearrangement uses TRBV29-1 and TRBJ2-2; 12 bases align to TRBD2. Sequenced material: breast tumor tissue. The CDR3 reads CSVEDGLAGRTGELFF. CDR3 nucleotides: TGCAGCGTTGAAGACGGACTAGCGGGACGAACCGGGGAGCTGTTTTTT.